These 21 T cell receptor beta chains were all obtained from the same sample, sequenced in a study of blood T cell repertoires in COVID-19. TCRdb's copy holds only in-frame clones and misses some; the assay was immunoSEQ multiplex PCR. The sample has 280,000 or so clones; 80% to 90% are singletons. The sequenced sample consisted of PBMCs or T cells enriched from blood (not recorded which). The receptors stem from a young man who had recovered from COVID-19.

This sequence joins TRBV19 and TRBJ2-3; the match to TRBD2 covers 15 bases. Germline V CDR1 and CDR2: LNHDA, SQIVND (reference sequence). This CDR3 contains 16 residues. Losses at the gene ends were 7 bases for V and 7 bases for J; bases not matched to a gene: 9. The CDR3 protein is CASTGTSGRIGHTQYF. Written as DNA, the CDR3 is TGTGCCAGTACCGGGACTAGCGGGAGGATTGGGCATACGCAGTATTTT.

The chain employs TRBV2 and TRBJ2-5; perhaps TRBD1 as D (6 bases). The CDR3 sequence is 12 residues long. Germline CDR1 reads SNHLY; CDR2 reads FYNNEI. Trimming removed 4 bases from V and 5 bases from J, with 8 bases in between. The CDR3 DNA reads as TGTGCCAGCAGTGGGGACATTGAGACCCAGTACTTC. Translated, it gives CASSGDIETQYF.

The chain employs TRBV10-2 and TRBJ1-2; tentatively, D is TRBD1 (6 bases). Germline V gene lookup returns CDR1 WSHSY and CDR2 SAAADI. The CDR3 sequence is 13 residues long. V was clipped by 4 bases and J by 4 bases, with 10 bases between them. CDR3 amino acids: CASSGEGGYGYTF. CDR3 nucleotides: TGCGCCAGCAGTGGGGAAGGGGGCTATGGCTACACCTTC.

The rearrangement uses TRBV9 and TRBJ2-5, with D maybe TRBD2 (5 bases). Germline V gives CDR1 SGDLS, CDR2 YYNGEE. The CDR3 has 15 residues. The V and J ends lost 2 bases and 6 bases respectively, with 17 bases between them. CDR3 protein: CASSVGVSGVQTQYF. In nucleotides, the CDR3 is TGTGCCAGCAGCGTCGGGGTCTCTGGGGTCCAGACCCAGTACTTC.

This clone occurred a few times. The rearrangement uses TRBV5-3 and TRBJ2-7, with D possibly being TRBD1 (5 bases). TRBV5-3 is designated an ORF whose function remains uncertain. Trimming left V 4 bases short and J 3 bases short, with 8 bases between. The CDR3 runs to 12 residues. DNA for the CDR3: TGTGCCAGAAGCCCAGACAGCTACGAGCAGTACTTC. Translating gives CARSPDSYEQYF.

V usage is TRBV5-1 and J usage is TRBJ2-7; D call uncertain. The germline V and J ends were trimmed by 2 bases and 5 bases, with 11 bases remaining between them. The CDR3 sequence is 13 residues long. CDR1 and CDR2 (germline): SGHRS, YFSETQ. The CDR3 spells CASSLSQQNEQYF. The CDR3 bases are TGCGCCAGCAGCTTATCCCAACAAAACGAGCAGTACTTC.

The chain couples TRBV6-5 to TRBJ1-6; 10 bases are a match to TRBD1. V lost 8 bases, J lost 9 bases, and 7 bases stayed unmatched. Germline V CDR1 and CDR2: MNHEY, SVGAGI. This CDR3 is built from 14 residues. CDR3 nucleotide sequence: TGTGCCAGCGGCGGGACAGGGGTTTCTTCACCCCTCCACTTT. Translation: CASGGTGVSSPLHF.

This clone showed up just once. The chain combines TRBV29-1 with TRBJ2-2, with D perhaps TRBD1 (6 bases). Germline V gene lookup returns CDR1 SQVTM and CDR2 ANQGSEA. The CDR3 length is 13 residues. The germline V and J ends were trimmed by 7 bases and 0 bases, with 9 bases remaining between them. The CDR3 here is CSGDTSNTGELFF. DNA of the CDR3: TGCAGCGGGGACACATCGAACACCGGGGAGCTGTTTTTT.

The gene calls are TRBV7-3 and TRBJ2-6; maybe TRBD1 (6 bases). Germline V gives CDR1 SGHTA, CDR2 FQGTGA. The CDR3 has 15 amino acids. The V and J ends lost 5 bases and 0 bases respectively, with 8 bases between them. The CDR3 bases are TGTGCCAGCAGCCACAGGGCCTCTGGGGCCAACGTCCTGACTTTC. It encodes CASSHRASGANVLTF.

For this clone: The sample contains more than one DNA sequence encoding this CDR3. The CDR3 nucleotides read TGTGCCAGCAGGGGGCAGATGAACACTGAAGCTTTCTTT. It yields the protein CASRGQMNTEAFF. The V and J genes are TRBV2 and TRBJ1-1; tentative D call: TRBD1 (5 bases). Looked up from germline, CDR1 is SNHLY and CDR2 is FYNNEI. The V end lost 6 bases, the J end lost 0 bases, and 8 bases lay between the germline ends. The CDR3 has 13 residues.

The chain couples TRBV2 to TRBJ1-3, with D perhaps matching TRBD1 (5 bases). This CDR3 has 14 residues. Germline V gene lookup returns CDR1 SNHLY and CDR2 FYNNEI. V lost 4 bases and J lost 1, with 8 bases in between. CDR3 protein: CASSGQRSGNTIYF. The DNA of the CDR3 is TGTGCCAGCAGTGGACAGAGGTCTGGAAACACCATATATTTT.

As DNA, the CDR3 is TGCGCCAGCAGCTTGATCCCGGGACAGGGGAGGAACACTGAAGCTTTCTTT. It codes for CASSLIPGQGRNTEAFF. The chain carries TRBV5-1 and TRBJ1-1, with TRBD1 matching 10 bases. The germline gives CDR1 SGHRS, CDR2 YFSETQ. V dropped 1 base and J dropped 1; count of bases not matched to a gene: 7. The CDR3 contains 17 residues.

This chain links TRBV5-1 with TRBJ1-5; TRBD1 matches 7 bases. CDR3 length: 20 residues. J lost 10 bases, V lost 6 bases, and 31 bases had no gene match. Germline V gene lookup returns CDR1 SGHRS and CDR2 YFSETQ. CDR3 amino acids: CASIGLIIIRSGTVIDPQHF. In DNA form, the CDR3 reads TGCGCCAGCATCGGACTTATTATAATAAGATCTGGGACAGTTATTGACCCCCAGCATTTT.

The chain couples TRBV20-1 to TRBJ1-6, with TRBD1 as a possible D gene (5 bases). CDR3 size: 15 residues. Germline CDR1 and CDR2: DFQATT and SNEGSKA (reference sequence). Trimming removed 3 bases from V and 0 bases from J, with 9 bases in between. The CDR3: CSASAGFSYNSPLHF. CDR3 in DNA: TGCAGTGCTAGTGCAGGGTTCTCCTATAATTCACCCCTCCACTTT.

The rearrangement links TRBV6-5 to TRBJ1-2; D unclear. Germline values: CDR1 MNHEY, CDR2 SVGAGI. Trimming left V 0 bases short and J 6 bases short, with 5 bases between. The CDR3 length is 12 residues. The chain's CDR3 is CASSYSPDGYTF. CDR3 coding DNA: TGTGCCAGCAGTTACTCTCCCGATGGCTACACCTTC.

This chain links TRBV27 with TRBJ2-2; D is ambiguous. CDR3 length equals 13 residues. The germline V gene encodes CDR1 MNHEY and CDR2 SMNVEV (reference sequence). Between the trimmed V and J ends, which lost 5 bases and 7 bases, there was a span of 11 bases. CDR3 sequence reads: CASSRRVNGELFF. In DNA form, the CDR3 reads TGTGCCAGCAGTCGACGGGTAAACGGGGAGCTGTTTTTT.

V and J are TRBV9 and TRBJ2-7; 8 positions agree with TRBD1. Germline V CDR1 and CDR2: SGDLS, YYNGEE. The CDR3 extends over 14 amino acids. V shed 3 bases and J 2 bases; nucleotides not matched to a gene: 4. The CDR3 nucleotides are TGTGCCAGCAGCGCTGCGGACAGGGCCTACGAGCAGTACTTC. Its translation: CASSAADRAYEQYF.

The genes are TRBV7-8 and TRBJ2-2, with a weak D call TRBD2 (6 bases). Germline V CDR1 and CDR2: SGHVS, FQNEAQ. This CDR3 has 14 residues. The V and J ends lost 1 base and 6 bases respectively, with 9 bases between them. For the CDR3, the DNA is TGTGCCAGCAGCTTAGGGGGGGTTGCCGGGGAGCTGTTTTTT. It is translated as CASSLGGVAGELFF.

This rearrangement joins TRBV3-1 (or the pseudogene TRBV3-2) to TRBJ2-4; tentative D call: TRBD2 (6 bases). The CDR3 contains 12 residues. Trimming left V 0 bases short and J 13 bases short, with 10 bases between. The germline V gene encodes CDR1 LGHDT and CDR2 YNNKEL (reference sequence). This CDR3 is CASSQDWRGQYF. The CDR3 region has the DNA TGTGCCAGCAGCCAAGATTGGAGGGGACAGTACTTC.

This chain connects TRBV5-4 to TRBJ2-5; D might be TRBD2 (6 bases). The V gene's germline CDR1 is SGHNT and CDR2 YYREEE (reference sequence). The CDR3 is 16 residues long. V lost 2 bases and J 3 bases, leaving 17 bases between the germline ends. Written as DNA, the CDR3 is TGTGCCAGCAGCTTTTTCGGCGGGGTTATTAAAGAGACCCAGTACTTC. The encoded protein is CASSFFGGVIKETQYF.

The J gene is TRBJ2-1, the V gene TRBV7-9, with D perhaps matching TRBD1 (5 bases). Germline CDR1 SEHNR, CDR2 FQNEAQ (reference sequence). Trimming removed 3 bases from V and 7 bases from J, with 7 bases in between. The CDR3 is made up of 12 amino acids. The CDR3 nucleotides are TGTGCCAGCAGCTTTAGGGGTAATGAGCAGTTCTTC. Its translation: CASSFRGNEQFF.